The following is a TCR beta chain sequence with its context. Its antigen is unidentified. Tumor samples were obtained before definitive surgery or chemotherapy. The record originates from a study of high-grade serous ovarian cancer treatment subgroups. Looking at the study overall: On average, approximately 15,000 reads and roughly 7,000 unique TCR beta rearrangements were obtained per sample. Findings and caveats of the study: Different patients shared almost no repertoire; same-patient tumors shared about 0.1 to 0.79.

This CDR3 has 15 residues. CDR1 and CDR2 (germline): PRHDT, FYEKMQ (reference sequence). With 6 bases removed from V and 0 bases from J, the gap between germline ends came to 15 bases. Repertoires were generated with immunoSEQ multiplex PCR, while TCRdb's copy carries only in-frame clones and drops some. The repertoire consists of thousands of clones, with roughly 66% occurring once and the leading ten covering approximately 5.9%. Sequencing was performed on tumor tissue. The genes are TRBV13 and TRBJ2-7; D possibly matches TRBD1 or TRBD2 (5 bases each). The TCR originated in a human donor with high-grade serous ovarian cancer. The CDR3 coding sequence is TGTGCCAGCAGACATAGAGGGGCCCCCTCCTACGAGCAGTACTTC. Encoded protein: CASRHRGAPSYEQYF.